The clone carrying this T cell receptor (beta chain) was counted between two and nine times. This table comes from immunoSEQ multiplex PCR, and its TCRdb copy is limited to in-frame clones, with some not included. The repertoire holds roughly 120,000 clones, around 89% seen once, with around 3.5% in the top ten. V lost 0 bases, J lost 0 bases, and 7 bases lay in between. The CDR3 consists of 15 residues. The germline V gene has CDR1 SGHRS and CDR2 YFSETQ. This specimen comes from a study of control samples from healthy donors and cancer patients. The TCR originated in a woman aged 55-70 years with lung cancer. Sequencing was performed on PBMCs. This rearrangement joins TRBV5-1 to TRBJ1-5, with unresolved D. The CDR3 loop reads CASSLGGDSNQPQHF. Here the CDR3 DNA reads TGCGCCAGCAGCTTGGGTGGGGATAGCAATCAGCCCCAGCATTTT. The whole variable domain, remainder taken from reference TRBV5-1 and TRBJ1-5, is KAGVTQTPRYLIKTRGQQVTLSCSPISGHRSVSWYQQTPGQGLQFLFEYFSETQRNKGNFPGRFSGRQFSNSRSEMNVSTLELGDSALYLCASSLGGDSNQPQHFGDGTRLSIL.